Described below is a single T cell receptor beta chain sequence and its context. The data stem from a study of blood T cell repertoires in COVID-19. Across the study: T cells, B-cell-depleted T cells, or PBMCs provided the cDNA or gDNA that served as material.

TCRdb keeps only in-frame clones here, not all; method: immunoSEQ multiplex PCR. The data contain about 200,000 clones, about 90% of them seen just once; the ten biggest clones take up less than 1.5%. Enrolled through a virtual design, the participants were between roughly 18 and 100 years of age and came from under 30 US areas. Germline V gene sequence: CDR1 LGHNT, CDR2 FRNRAP. Trimming took 1 base from V and 0 from J; bases not matched to a gene: 2. CDR3 length: 16 residues. The sequencing input was PBMCs or T cells enriched from blood (not recorded which). The rearrangement links TRBV12-5 to TRBJ2-2, with TRBD2 matching 7 bases. The TCR comes from a man under 40 who had recovered from COVID-19. CDR3 sequence (DNA): TGTGCTAGTGGTTTGGCAGCGGGACCGAACACCGGGGAGCTGTTTTTT. Translation: CASGLAAGPNTGELFF. Full variable domain (missing parts from reference TRBV12-5 and TRBJ2-2): DARVTQTPRHKVTEMGQEVTMRCQPILGHNTVFWYRQTMMQGLELLAYFRNRAPLDDSGMPKDRFSAEMPDATLATLKIQPSEPRDSAVYFCASGLAAGPNTGELFFGEGSRLTVL.